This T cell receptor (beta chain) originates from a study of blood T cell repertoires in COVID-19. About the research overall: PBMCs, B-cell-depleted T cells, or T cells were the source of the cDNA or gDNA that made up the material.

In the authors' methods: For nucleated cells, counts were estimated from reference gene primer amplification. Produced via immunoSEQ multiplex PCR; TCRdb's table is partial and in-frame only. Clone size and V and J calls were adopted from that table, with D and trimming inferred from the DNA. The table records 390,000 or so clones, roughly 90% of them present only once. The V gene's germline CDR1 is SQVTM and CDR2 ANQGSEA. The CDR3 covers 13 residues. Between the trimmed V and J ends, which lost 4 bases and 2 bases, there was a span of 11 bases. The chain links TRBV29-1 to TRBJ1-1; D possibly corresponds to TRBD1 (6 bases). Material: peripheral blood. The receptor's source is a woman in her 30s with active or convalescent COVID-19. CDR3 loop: CSVVGAGNTEAFF. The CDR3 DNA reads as TGCAGCGTTGTGGGGGCCGGCAACACTGAAGCTTTCTTT.